This TCR beta chain was sequenced during a study of pediatric ulcerative colitis. Measured with immunoSEQ multiplex PCR; TCRdb has only the in-frame clones, and not every one. Found here are 37,000 or so clones, 83% of them singletons; the top ten hold roughly 24%. This CDR3 spans 15 amino acids. With 0 bases removed from V and 3 bases from J, the gap between germline ends came to 9 bases. Per germline, CDR1 MNHEY and CDR2 SVGAGI. On this clone itself: Its antigen remains unidentified.

Whole-study findings and limits: Rectal repertoires separated controls, mild-moderate and acute severe colitis. A couple of patients' blood samples yielded substantially fewer templates.

No immunosuppressive drugs were given to ulcerative colitis patients before diagnostic colonoscopy. Colonoscopy and blood draw happened at the same time. The rearrangement uses TRBV6-5 and TRBJ1-5; possibly TRBD1 for D (5 bases). The source is a girl aged 10 to 17 with moderate ulcerative colitis. The material sequenced was blood. In DNA, the CDR3 is TGTGCCAGCAGTTACTCGGGGGGGACCAATCAGCCCCAGCATTTT. This codes for CASSYSGGTNQPQHF.